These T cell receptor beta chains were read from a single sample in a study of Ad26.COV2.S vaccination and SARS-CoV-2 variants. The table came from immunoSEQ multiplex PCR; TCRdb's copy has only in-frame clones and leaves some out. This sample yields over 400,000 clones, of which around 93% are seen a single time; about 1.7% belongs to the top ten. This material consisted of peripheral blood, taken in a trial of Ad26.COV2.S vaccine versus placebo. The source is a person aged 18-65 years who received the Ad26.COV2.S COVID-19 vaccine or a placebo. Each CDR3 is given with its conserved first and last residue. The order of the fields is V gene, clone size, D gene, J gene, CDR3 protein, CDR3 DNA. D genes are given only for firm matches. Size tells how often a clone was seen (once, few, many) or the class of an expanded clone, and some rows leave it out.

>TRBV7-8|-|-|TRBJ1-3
CASSPARYPSGNTIYF
TGTGCCAGCAGCCCAGCTAGGTACCCCTCTGGAAACACCATATATTTT
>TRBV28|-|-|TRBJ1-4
CASSYTTTNEKLFF
TGTGCCAGCAGTTACACGACAACTAATGAAAAACTGTTTTTT
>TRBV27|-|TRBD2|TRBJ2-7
CASSGASGGDYEQYF
TGTGCCAGCAGTGGGGCTAGCGGGGGGGACTACGAGCAGTACTTC
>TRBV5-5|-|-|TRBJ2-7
CASSLVADYEQYF
TGTGCCAGCAGCTTGGTGGCCGATTACGAGCAGTACTTC
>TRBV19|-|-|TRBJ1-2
CASSAGLGDLNGYTF
TGTGCCAGTAGTGCCGGTTTAGGCGACCTGAATGGCTACACCTTC
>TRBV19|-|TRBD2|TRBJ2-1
CASRVAGGPYNEQFF
TGTGCCAGTAGAGTAGCGGGGGGTCCCTACAATGAGCAGTTCTTC
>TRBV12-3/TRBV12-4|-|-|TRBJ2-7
CASSHGRFEQYF
TGTGCCAGCAGCCACGGTCGGTTCGAGCAGTACTTC
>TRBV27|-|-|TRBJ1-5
CASSLYGQPQHF
TGTGCCAGCAGTTTATACGGTCAGCCCCAGCATTTT
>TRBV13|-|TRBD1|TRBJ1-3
CASSPYPSGQGTGNTIYF
TGTGCCAGCAGCCCGTACCCTTCAGGACAGGGGACAGGAAACACCATATATTTT
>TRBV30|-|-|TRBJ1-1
CAWILETEAFF
TGTGCCTGGATTTTGGAGACTGAAGCTTTCTTT
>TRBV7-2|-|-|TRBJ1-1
CASSYKPEAFF
TGTGCCAGCAGCTACAAGCCTGAAGCTTTCTTT
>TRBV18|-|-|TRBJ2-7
CASSPRGTYEQYF
TGTGCCAGCTCCCCCCGGGGGACCTACGAGCAGTACTTC
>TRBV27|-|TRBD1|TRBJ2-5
CASSSQSSGQLQETQYF
TGTGCCAGCAGTTCTCAATCCTCGGGACAGCTTCAAGAGACCCAGTACTTC
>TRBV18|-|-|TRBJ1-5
CASSPGVNQPQHF
TGTGCCAGCTCGCCAGGGGTGAATCAGCCCCAGCATTTT
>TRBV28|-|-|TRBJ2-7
CASSRRGSYEQYF
TGTGCCAGCAGTCGCCGGGGTTCCTACGAGCAGTACTTC
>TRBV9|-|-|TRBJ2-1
CASSPPRDNEQFF
TGTGCCAGCAGCCCACCTAGGGACAATGAGCAGTTCTTC
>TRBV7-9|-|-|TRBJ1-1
CASSTGYSEAFF
TGTGCCAGCAGCACAGGGTACTCCGAAGCTTTCTTT
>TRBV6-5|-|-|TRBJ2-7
CASARGPTWEQYF
TGTGCCAGCGCCCGGGGCCCCACTTGGGAGCAGTACTTC
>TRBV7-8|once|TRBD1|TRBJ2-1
CASSLESPDRYNEQFF
TGTGCCAGCAGCTTAGAATCCCCGGACAGGTACAATGAGCAGTTCTTC
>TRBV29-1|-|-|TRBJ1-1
CSVESGPTEAFF
TGCAGCGTTGAATCTGGGCCCACTGAAGCTTTCTTT
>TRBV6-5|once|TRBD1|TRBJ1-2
CASRTWSGGYGYTF
TGTGCCAGCAGAACGTGGTCAGGGGGCTATGGCTACACCTTC
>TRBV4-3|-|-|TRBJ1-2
CASSQDYRGDYGYTF
TGCGCCAGCAGCCAAGATTATAGGGGTGACTATGGCTACACCTTC
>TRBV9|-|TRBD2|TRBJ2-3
CASSVEGGGTDTQYF
TGTGCCAGCAGCGTAGAGGGAGGGGGCACAGATACGCAGTATTTT
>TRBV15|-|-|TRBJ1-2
CATSRAMGQGYGYTF
TGTGCCACCAGCAGGGCTATGGGACAAGGATATGGCTACACCTTC